In this sample, the clone carrying this T cell receptor beta chain turned up a few times. As yet, its antigen is unknown. Library preparation for TCR beta used quantitative 5'-RACE with molecular barcodes. One entry per CDR3 protein results from TCRdb running MiXCR on the 5' RACE reads. The sample contains about 750,000 distinct CDR3 sequences, under 20% of which appear only once. CDR1 is SGDLS and CDR2 is YYNGEE in the germline V gene. V lost 0 bases, J lost 4 bases, and 19 bases lay in between. CDR3 length equals 17 residues. The data originate from a study of CD8 T cells in ankylosing spondylitis. Overall study findings and caveats: Made up of eight highly homologous variants, a TCR beta motif appeared characteristic of ankylosing spondylitis blood.

Sequenced material: blood, either unsorted or a sorted T cell fraction (not recorded which). This rearrangement joins TRBV9 to TRBJ1-1; D is unclear. The receptor was derived from a male donor with ankylosing spondylitis. This chain's CDR3 is CASSVGRHRTEFTEAFF. As DNA, the CDR3 is TGTGCCAGCAGCGTAGGACGACATCGGACGGAGTTCACTGAAGCTTTCTTT. Full variable domain (missing parts from reference TRBV9 and TRBJ1-1): DSGVTQTPKHLITATGQRVTLRCSPRSGDLSVYWYQQSLDQGLQFLIQYYNGEERAKGNILERFSAQQFPDLHSELNLSSLELGDSALYFCASSVGRHRTEFTEAFFGQGTRLTVV.